Listed below are T cell receptor beta chains from one sample, sequenced in a study of blood T cells in healthy people across ages. A single record per CDR3 protein comes from TCRdb applying MiXCR to the 5' RACE reads. The sample comprises 980,000 or so distinct CDR3 sequences, roughly 52% of which are singletons, and about an eighth rests with the top ten. The sample was blood. The receptors were sampled from a man aged 25-45 years in good health. CDR3s include the opening cysteine and the closing phenylalanine or tryptophan. A D gene is named only where the DNA matches it firmly. Expanded clones are given a class, and other clones once, few, many or no size at all.

>TRBJ1-2|TRBV7-2|-|-
TGTGCCAGCAGCTTAGCGGACAGCGCTAACTATGGCTACACCTTC
CASSLADSANYGYTF
>TRBJ2-2|TRBV28|TRBD2|few
TGTGCCAGCACCCCGGGAGGGCTGAACACCGGGGAGCTGTTTTTT
CASTPGGLNTGELFF
>TRBJ1-2|TRBV6-6|-|few
TGTGCCAGCAGGACAGACTATGGCTACACCTTC
CASRTDYGYTF
>TRBJ2-5|TRBV11-3|-|-
TGTGCCAGCAGCCAAACGGGGGTAGAGACCCAGTACTTC
CASSQTGVETQYF
>TRBJ2-7|TRBV7-9|-|few
TGTGCCAGCAGCTTAGACCCCAACAGGCGTTCCTACGAGCAGTACTTC
CASSLDPNRRSYEQYF
>TRBJ2-1|TRBV4-2|-|few
TGTGCCAGCAGCCAAGCCGGGGCTGGGAATGAGCAGTTCTTC
CASSQAGAGNEQFF
>TRBJ2-5|TRBV7-9|TRBD2|-
TGTGCCAGCAGCGTATGGGGACTAGCGGAGAAAGAGACCCAGTACTTC
CASSVWGLAEKETQYF
>TRBJ1-5|TRBV28|-|-
TGTGCCAGCAGTTGGGGGCAGGGAGTAGGCAATCAGCCCCAGCATTTT
CASSWGQGVGNQPQHF
>TRBJ2-7|TRBV29-1|-|once
TGCAGCGTTCTCTCTCAGGTGGCCTACGAGCAGTACTTC
CSVLSQVAYEQYF
>TRBJ2-3|TRBV7-2|-|-
TGTGCCAGCGGCTCCCCGAGCGGTGCCACAGATACGCAGTATTTT
CASGSPSGATDTQYF
>TRBJ2-7|TRBV19|-|-
TGTGCCAGTAGTTACCAGACAGGCCAGACCTACGAGCAGTACTTC
CASSYQTGQTYEQYF
>TRBJ1-2|TRBV7-2|TRBD1|few
TGTGCCAGCAGCTTAGTGAAAGGGGGAGGGGGCCTTGGCTACACCTTC
CASSLVKGGGGLGYTF
>TRBJ1-1|TRBV10-3|-|-
TGTGCCATCAGCCCAGCGGCGGCGCAGGGGCGTGAAGCTTTCTTT
CAISPAAAQGREAFF
>TRBJ1-2|TRBV6-5|-|-
TGTGCCAGCAGCCACGGTTTGGGGGGCTACACCTTC
CASSHGLGGYTF
>TRBJ2-3|TRBV11-2|-|few
TGTGCCAGCAGTCGCTTGGGGACCACGCAGTATTTT
CASSRLGTTQYF
>TRBJ2-5|TRBV12-3/TRBV12-4|-|-
TGTGCCAGCAGTTTGTCTCAGGGTCATAAGACCCAGTACTTC
CASSLSQGHKTQYF
>TRBJ1-4|TRBV30|-|-
TGTGCCTGGAGTAGACAGGCTAATGAAAAACTGTTTTTT
CAWSRQANEKLFF
>TRBJ1-4|TRBV20-1|-|-
TGCAGTGCGGCAGGGACCTCTGGAACTAATGAAAAACTGTTTTTT
CSAAGTSGTNEKLFF
>TRBJ1-2|TRBV20-1|-|-
TGCAGTGCTATCCTCTCCCGGGCCCTTCCCCACTATGGCTACACCTTC
CSAILSRALPHYGYTF
>TRBJ2-7|TRBV18|-|once
TGTGCCAGCTCACCGTCTAGCGACTCCGAGCAGTACTTC
CASSPSSDSEQYF
>TRBJ1-2|TRBV6-6|TRBD1|-
TGTGCCAGCAGCCCAGGGAGGGACAGGGGGAACTATGGCTACACCTTC
CASSPGRDRGNYGYTF
>TRBJ2-1|TRBV7-2|TRBD2|-
TGTGCCAGCAGCTTAGTACGGTCTAGCGGGGGTAACTACAATGAGCAGTTCTTC
CASSLVRSSGGNYNEQFF
>TRBJ2-7|TRBV14|-|-
TGTGCCAGCAGCCAACTACGTATGGGACTTCTGAGCTCCTACGAGCAGTACTTC
CASSQLRMGLLSSYEQYF
>TRBJ1-1|TRBV7-3|-|-
TGTGCCAGCAGCTTAGTGGTCCTGGCTCCCACTGAAGCTTTCTTT
CASSLVVLAPTEAFF
>TRBJ2-7|TRBV12-3/TRBV12-4|TRBD1|few
TGTGCCAGCAGTCTGTCGGGACAGATCTACGAGCAGTACTTC
CASSLSGQIYEQYF
>TRBJ1-1|TRBV29-1|-|-
TGCAGCGCGAGGTGGGGGGGATCGGACACTGAAGCTTTCTTT
CSARWGGSDTEAFF
>TRBJ1-1|TRBV12-3/TRBV12-4|TRBD1|-
TGTGCCAGCAGTTTTTCCCAGGGGGTGGCTTTCTTT
CASSFSQGVAFF
>TRBJ2-5|TRBV9|TRBD2|-
TGTGCCAGCAGCCCCGGACTAGCGGGGGTTCAGACCCAGTACTTC
CASSPGLAGVQTQYF
>TRBJ1-2|TRBV6-5|-|many
TGTGCCAGCAGTCCAGGGAACTATGGCTACACCTTC
CASSPGNYGYTF
>TRBJ1-1|TRBV28|-|few
TGTGCCAGCAGTTTATTTGGCAGCAATCATCCCGGAGCTTTCTTT
CASSLFGSNHPGAFF
>TRBJ1-1|TRBV7-2|-|few
TGTGCCAGCAGCGTGGACGGTGAAGCTTTCTTT
CASSVDGEAFF
>TRBJ1-5|TRBV20-1|-|-
TGCAGTGTCCAGGGCACCAATCAGCCCCAGCATTTT
CSVQGTNQPQHF
>TRBJ1-5|TRBV7-2|-|-
TGTGCCAGCAGCTTAATTACAGGGTTTGGCAATCAGCCCCAGCATTTT
CASSLITGFGNQPQHF
>TRBJ2-5|TRBV12-3/TRBV12-4|TRBD1|-
TGTGCCAGCTGCCCGGCCAGGGACAGCAAGACCCAGTACTTC
CASCPARDSKTQYF
>TRBJ2-1|TRBV9|-|-
TGTGCCAGCAGCGTATTTGGGGGCCGTGAGTCCTACAATGAGCAGTTCTTC
CASSVFGGRESYNEQFF
>TRBJ2-7|TRBV3-1|-|-
TGTGCCAGCAGCCTCGGACTATCTAATTCCTACGAGCAGTACTTC
CASSLGLSNSYEQYF
>TRBJ2-2|TRBV7-8|TRBD2|-
TGTGCCAGCAGCTTAGATAACTCCCGGGGGGCCGGGGAGCTGTTTTTT
CASSLDNSRGAGELFF
>TRBJ2-7|TRBV12-3/TRBV12-4|TRBD1|-
TGTGCCAGCAGTCCAACCCACTCAGGGGGCCGGGAGCAGTACTTC
CASSPTHSGGREQYF
>TRBJ2-7|TRBV6-1|TRBD1|few
TGTGCCAGCCTAGACCCGGACAGGACCTCTTCCTACGAGCAGTACTTC
CASLDPDRTSSYEQYF
>TRBJ2-3|TRBV5-1|TRBD2|once
TGCGCCAGCAGCCTACGATTGGCTAGCGGGGGACCCTCCACAGATACGCAGTATTTT
CASSLRLASGGPSTDTQYF
>TRBJ1-2|TRBV6-6|TRBD1|-
TGTGCCAGCACTAGGGGGGACAGGCGACCTAATGGCTACACCTTC
CASTRGDRRPNGYTF
>TRBJ2-7|TRBV20-1|-|-
TGCAGTGCTAGACCAATCGGACTAGGGGGGTACTACGAGCAGTACTTC
CSARPIGLGGYYEQYF
>TRBJ1-3|TRBV29-1|-|few
TGCAGCGTTGAAGAAGGATGGCCAGGGCTCGGAAACACCATATATTTT
CSVEEGWPGLGNTIYF